The 21 T cell receptor beta chains listed next were all sequenced from one sample in a study of cytomegalovirus exposure and HLA in healthy donors. The PCR made use of 60 Vbeta and 13 Jbeta primers. Some clones are missing from TCRdb's copy, which holds only in-frame ones; the method was immunoSEQ multiplex PCR. The table lists about 90,000 clones, less than 85% of them singletons, with around 1.9% in the top ten. Sequencing input: PBMCs. The receptor source for this set is a man aged 18 to 29 in good health and CMV-seronegative.

The chain uses TRBV6-6 and TRBJ2-3; 9 bases are a match to TRBD2. Per germline, CDR1 MNHNY and CDR2 SVGAGI (reference sequence). CDR3 length: 16 amino acids. Losses at the gene ends were 0 bases for V and 5 bases for J; bases not matched to a gene: 6. This CDR3 reads CASSYSAGGGRDTQYF. The CDR3 nucleotides read TGTGCCAGCAGTTACTCGGCGGGAGGGGGCCGAGATACGCAGTATTTT.

The J gene is TRBJ1-2, the V gene TRBV6-5, with D perhaps TRBD1 (5 bases). CDR3 size: 15 residues. V lost 0 bases and J 7 bases, leaving 15 bases between the germline ends. CDR1 MNHEY and CDR2 SVGAGI come from the germline V gene. CDR3 coding DNA: TGTGCCAGCAGTTACTCGTATCCAAGGGGAAGTGGCTACACCTTC. Translation gives CASSYSYPRGSGYTF.

The V and J genes are TRBV30 and TRBJ1-1, with D unresolved. This CDR3 comprises 13 residues. Germline values: CDR1 GTSNPN, CDR2 SVGIG (reference sequence). V shed 2 bases and J shed 4 bases, with 11 bases lying between them. The chain's CDR3 is CAWSRGRATEAFF. In nucleotides, the CDR3 is TGTGCCTGGAGTCGGGGAAGGGCCACTGAAGCTTTCTTT.

The chain carries TRBV4-1 and TRBJ1-1; D not resolved. The V gene lost 1 base and the J gene lost 0 bases, with 9 bases spanning the gap. The CDR3 covers 15 residues. Germline V lookup: CDR1 MGHRA, CDR2 YSYEKL. In DNA, the CDR3 is TGCGCCAGCAGCCAAGGGATCGCGGTGAACACTGAAGCTTTCTTT. Its protein is CASSQGIAVNTEAFF.

This clone showed up just a few times. Its ends do not fully match the called genes, so a read error is possible. The chain has TRBV19 and TRBJ2-2, with D possibly TRBD1 on 5 matching bases. The CDR3 is 14 residues long. Germline V lookup: CDR1 LNHDA, CDR2 SQIVND (reference sequence). Here the CDR3 reads CAGSSGHEAGELFF. CDR3 in DNA: TGTGCCGGTAGTAGTGGACATGAGGCCGGGGAGCTGTTTTTT.

This clone was found once. The chain carries TRBV28 and TRBJ2-4, with 8 bases aligning to TRBD1. V dropped 6 bases and J dropped 3; count of bases not matched to a gene: 1. Germline lookup yields CDR1 MDHEN and CDR2 SYDVKM. The CDR3 runs to 13 residues. CDR3 protein: CASSGTGKNIQYF. CDR3 nucleotide sequence: TGTGCCAGCAGCGGGACAGGCAAAAACATTCAGTACTTC.

The gene calls are TRBV19 and TRBJ2-2; a possible D gene is TRBD2 (5 bases). The V and J ends lost 2 bases and 7 bases respectively, with 14 bases between them. This CDR3 spans 15 amino acids. Germline assignment: CDR1 LNHDA and CDR2 SQIVND (reference sequence). This CDR3 reads CASSIKREWGGELFF. As DNA, the CDR3 is TGTGCCAGTAGTATAAAGAGGGAGTGGGGCGGGGAGCTGTTTTTT.

This chain connects TRBV6-1 to TRBJ1-4; 8 bases are shared with TRBD1. This CDR3 spans 12 amino acids. With 8 bases clipped from V and 11 bases from J, the junction kept 7 bases outside the gene matches. Germline CDR1 is MNHNS and CDR2 is SASEGT. This CDR3 is CASWTGFGKLFF. The CDR3 coding sequence is TGTGCCAGCTGGACAGGGTTCGGTAAACTGTTTTTT.

The chain recombines TRBV7-9 with TRBJ1-1, with 8 bases fitting TRBD1. The CDR3 is 15 residues long. V lost 0 bases and J lost 6; bases outside the gene matches: 6. Per germline, CDR1 SEHNR and CDR2 FQNEAQ (reference sequence). The CDR3: CASSLANRGGSEAFF. The CDR3 DNA reads TGTGCCAGCAGCTTAGCGAACAGGGGGGGATCTGAAGCTTTCTTT.

V and J are TRBV5-8 and TRBJ1-2, with TRBD1 as a possible D gene (6 bases). Trimming took 4 bases from V and 0 from J, leaving 13 bases between them. The germline V gene encodes CDR1 SGHTS and CDR2 YDEGEE. The CDR3 spans 15 residues. For the CDR3, the DNA is TGTGCCAGCAGCCCGGAGGGGGGGACTAACTATGGCTACACCTTC. It yields the protein CASSPEGGTNYGYTF.

This sequence joins TRBV5-6 and TRBJ2-7, with D perhaps matching TRBD2 (6 bases). CDR3 size: 14 residues. V dropped 5 bases and J dropped 7 bases, with 19 bases sitting between them. Germline V CDR1 and CDR2: SGHDT, YYEEEE. CDR3 amino acids: CASRETGTLGEQYF. The CDR3 nucleotides read TGTGCCAGCAGGGAAACCGGGACTTTAGGGGAGCAGTACTTC.

Concerning this clone itself: Relative to the germline gene, one junction end is altered; a read error may explain this. The chain carries TRBV29-1 and TRBJ2-1; TRBD2 agrees at 10 bases. Germline V lookup: CDR1 SQVTM, CDR2 ANQGSEA. The CDR3 contains 13 residues. Written as DNA, the CDR3 is TGTTCTATATCCGGGACTAGCGAAAATGAGCAGTTCTTC. It is translated as CSISGTSENEQFF.

The CDR3, as DNA: TGTGCCTGGCGCACCCACGGGACCCAGTACTTC. Its protein product is CAWRTHGTQYF. J is TRBJ2-5 and V is TRBV30; D is unresolved. This CDR3 region has 11 residues. Germline CDR1 GTSNPN, CDR2 SVGIG (reference sequence). V gave up 5 bases and J gave up 7 bases, with 11 bases separating them.

V gene TRBV7-9 combines with J gene TRBJ1-1; 10 bases are a match to TRBD1. V lost 5 bases to trimming and J lost 7 bases; unmatched junction nucleotides: 13. Germline V gives CDR1 SEHNR, CDR2 FQNEAQ (reference sequence). The CDR3 consists of 16 residues. The CDR3 nucleotides read TGTGCCAGCAGCGATTCACCCGGGACAGGGGCCGTTGAAGCTTTCTTT. Amino acid sequence: CASSDSPGTGAVEAFF.

The V call is TRBV7-9, the J call TRBJ2-1; 10 bases agree with TRBD2. Per germline, CDR1 SEHNR and CDR2 FQNEAQ (reference sequence). CDR3 length: 15 residues. With V trimmed by 1 base and J by 7 bases, 4 bases remained unmatched. Here the CDR3 reads CASSLGAGGPNEQFF. CDR3 coding DNA: TGTGCCAGCAGCTTAGGAGCGGGAGGGCCGAATGAGCAGTTCTTC.

This clone was recorded once. The chain employs TRBV10-1 and TRBJ1-1; TRBD1 matches at 8 bases. The CDR3 is 15 amino acids. V shed 6 bases, J shed 7 bases, and the junction held 13 bases outside the gene matches. The germline gives CDR1 WNHNN, CDR2 SYGVQD (reference sequence). Here the CDR3 DNA reads TGCGCCAGCAGCAGGGGGCAAGTGGGATCATATGAAGCTTTCTTT. It codes for CASSRGQVGSYEAFF.

J is TRBJ1-4 and V is TRBV6-1; tentative D call: TRBD1 (5 bases). V shed 3 bases and J shed 0 bases, with 17 bases lying between them. The germline V gene has CDR1 MNHNS and CDR2 SASEGT. The CDR3 runs 18 residues. The DNA of the CDR3 is TGTGCCAGCAGTGATTTCCCCGTTTCACAGGCAACTAATGAAAAACTGTTTTTT. It translates to CASSDFPVSQATNEKLFF.

This chain joins TRBV18 and TRBJ2-5; the D gene is possibly TRBD2 (6 bases). V lost 4 bases and J lost 0, with 12 bases in between. Germline values: CDR1 KGHSH, CDR2 LQKENI. The CDR3 has 15 residues. The CDR3 is CASSLLGGDQETQYF. Written as DNA, the CDR3 is TGTGCCAGCTCACTTCTAGGAGGGGACCAAGAGACCCAGTACTTC.

This clone was observed a few times. This sequence joins TRBV6-1 and TRBJ2-7, with 10 bases identical to TRBD1. The V gene's germline CDR1 is MNHNS and CDR2 SASEGT. This CDR3 has 14 residues. Trimming took 5 bases from V and 12 from J; bases not matched to a gene: 13. The CDR3: CASSSGTGAGNLYF. The CDR3 nucleotides are TGTGCCAGCAGTTCCGGGACAGGGGCGGGAAATCTGTACTTC.

V gene TRBV15 combines with J gene TRBJ2-7; the D gene is possibly TRBD1 (6 bases). Germline values: CDR1 LNHNV, CDR2 YYDKDF (reference sequence). CDR3 length: 16 amino acids. V was shortened by 1 base and J by 1 base, with 14 bases between the two germline ends. The CDR3 sequence: CATSRVDSRLSYEQYF. DNA of the CDR3: TGTGCCACCAGCAGAGTGGACAGTCGCCTTTCCTACGAGCAGTACTTC.

This clone was picked up a small number of times. This chain links TRBV6-1 with TRBJ2-7; TRBD1 is a possible D gene (5 bases). From germline, CDR1 is MNHNS and CDR2 SASEGT. This CDR3 has 11 amino acids. V was trimmed by 8 bases and J by 6 bases, leaving 11 bases between them. The CDR3 region is CASFRDREQYF. The CDR3 region has the DNA TGTGCCAGCTTCAGGGATCGCGAGCAGTACTTC.